This TCR beta chain was observed in a study of T cells after yellow fever vaccination. Study-wide context: The SMART-Seq v4 Ultra Low Input method served to prepare the low-cell-number fractions. Whole-study results and caveats: Few clonotypes appeared in both CD4 and CD8 compartments. At 95% to 98% for CD4 and approximately 88% for CD8, most primary-vaccination clones showed up again after the booster.

The TCR cDNA carried a universal primer site and UMIs from 5'RACE template switching. Each CDR3 protein is one row after TCRdb ran MiXCR on the 5' RACE reads. This table has 620,000 or so distinct CDR3 sequences, roughly an eighth appearing once. V lost 0 bases, J lost 4 bases, and 7 bases stayed unmatched. The germline gives CDR1 SGHRS, CDR2 YFSETQ. This CDR3 has 16 residues. This clonotype turned up a few times. Antigen: not known. The chain is built from TRBV5-1 and TRBJ2-3; 8 positions agree with TRBD1. The sequencing used PBMCs, collected on the day of the yellow fever booster vaccination. The TCR comes from a man aged 30 to 39 who received the YFV17D yellow fever vaccine. The CDR3 loop reads CASSLEAGGASDTQYF. The CDR3 DNA reads TGCGCCAGCAGCTTGGAGGCAGGGGGCGCGTCAGATACGCAGTATTTT.